The sample holds a few counts of the clone carrying this T cell receptor beta chain. No antigen is known for it. CDR3 size: 16 residues. From germline, CDR1 is SGHVS and CDR2 FNYEAQ. V was clipped by 0 bases and J by 1 base; unmatched bases: 3. The sample is drawn from a study of beta chain features in type 1 diabetes. Turning to the study itself: Sorted cells from all samples, numbering approximately 100 million, were examined. Study-wide findings and caveats: Type 1 diabetes patients had TCRB CDR3s that were shorter (moderately but significantly so) in all four CD4+ subsets.

Sequenced material consisted of expressed TCRB transcripts (all of the isolated RNA was reverse transcribed). Clones were sequenced by immunoSEQ multiplex PCR, and TCRdb holds only the in-frame ones, with some missing. The repertoire has more than 300,000 clones, roughly a tenth of them found once; the top ten carry 0.9% to 1.1%. This clonotype originated in a man younger than 45 with type 1 diabetes. J is TRBJ2-3 and V is TRBV7-6; 8 nucleotides line up with TRBD2. Material: central memory CD4+ T cells from blood. CDR3 DNA sequence: TGTGCCAGCAGCTTAGCTGGTAGCGGGGGCACAGATACGCAGTATTTT. It codes for CASSLAGSGGTDTQYF.